This T cell receptor beta chain was captured by sequencing in a study of shared clonotypes between healthy human individuals. Whole-study context: Researchers drew samples from two women and three men aged 18 to 49.

Generated by immunoSEQ multiplex PCR, the TCRdb table keeps only in-frame clones and is missing some. The table includes around 200,000 clones, about 66% detected once. Partitioning of CD4+ cells yielded a CD45RA+ naive subset and a CD45RA-negative memory subset. Per the germline V gene, CDR1 is MDHEN and CDR2 is SYDVKM. This CDR3 contains 15 residues. V was pared by 6 bases and J by 7 bases, with 19 bases between. The clonotype was recovered from a man aged 30 to 45 in good health. The gene calls are TRBV28 and TRBJ1-5, with TRBD1 as a possible D gene (6 bases). The sequenced sample consisted of memory CD4+ T cells sorted from blood. Subset described: CD45RA-negative fraction. This chain's CDR3 is CASSRGTGSGQPQHF. The CDR3 bases are TGTGCCAGCAGCCGCGGTACAGGGTCTGGCCAGCCCCAGCATTTT.